Presented here are 8 T cell receptor beta chains from one specimen sequenced in a study of blood T cell repertoires in COVID-19. Assay: immunoSEQ multiplex PCR; the TCRdb copy retains only in-frame clones and omits some. There are 340,000 or so clones in the sample; roughly 91% occur only once, and 1% lies in the top ten. Source material: peripheral blood. All receptors come from a man aged 45-60 years with active or convalescent COVID-19.

The V gene is TRBV28, the J gene TRBJ1-1; TRBD1 is a possible D gene (6 bases). This CDR3 region has 14 residues. The germline CDR1 and CDR2 sequences are MDHEN and SYDVKM. Trimming took off 6 bases at V and 10 bases at J, with 21 bases between the two ends. In nucleotides, the CDR3 is TGTGCCAGCAGCTCCGGTGAGGGACAAAATTTAGCTTTCTTT. This gives the protein CASSSGEGQNLAFF.

The J gene is TRBJ1-2, the V gene TRBV28, with 10 bases matching TRBD1. Germline V gene lookup returns CDR1 MDHEN and CDR2 SYDVKM. The CDR3 has 15 amino acids. J lost 5 bases, V lost 4 bases, and 7 bases had no gene match. The CDR3 nucleotides are TGTGCCAGCAGTTCAGGACAGGGGGGGGTTTATGGCTACACCTTC. Encoded protein: CASSSGQGGVYGYTF.

The chain joins TRBV14 to TRBJ2-3, with D possibly being TRBD2 (6 bases). CDR1 and CDR2 from the germline V gene are SGHDN and FVKESK. Trimming shortened V by 1 base and J by 2 bases, and 10 bases separated the two germline ends. The CDR3 length is 15 residues. Written as DNA, the CDR3 is TGTGCCAGCAGCCAAGGAAGGCGGGACACAGATACGCAGTATTTT. It codes for CASSQGRRDTDTQYF.

This sequence joins TRBV21-1 and TRBJ1-4. TRBV21-1 counts as a pseudogene. The CDR3 sequence is 15 residues long. The CDR3 spells CASSNPGEGDEKLFF. The CDR3 region has the DNA TGTGCCAGCAGCAATCCGGGGGAGGGTGATGAAAAACTGTTTTTT.

Regarding this clone: At the DNA level, this CDR3 is encoded by other sequences in the same sample as well. The chain links TRBV5-1 to TRBJ1-5; D gene unclear. Germline V gene lookup returns CDR1 SGHRS and CDR2 YFSETQ. V was cut by 0 bases and J by 10 bases, with 11 bases left in between. There are 13 residues in the CDR3. The CDR3 sequence: CASSLGRGEPQHF. CDR3 nucleotide sequence: TGCGCCAGCAGCTTGGGTCGGGGTGAACCCCAGCATTTT.

The chain combines TRBV5-4 with TRBJ1-5; TRBD1 matches 10 bases. Trimming removed 3 bases from V and 4 bases from J; junction bases left unmatched: 13. This CDR3 is 18 amino acids long. Germline V lookup: CDR1 SGHNT, CDR2 YYREEE (reference sequence). The CDR3 DNA reads as TGTGCCAGCAGCTCCGGAGGGACAGGGGCCTACCCAAATCAGCCCCAGCATTTT. Translation gives CASSSGGTGAYPNQPQHF.

This chain connects TRBV19 to TRBJ2-1; D remains ambiguous. In germline, CDR1 is LNHDA, CDR2 SQIVND (reference sequence). The CDR3 contains 13 residues. V lost 5 bases, J lost 5 bases, and 10 bases lay in between. The CDR3 region is CASSPVNNNEQFF. CDR3 DNA sequence: TGTGCCAGTAGTCCTGTTAACAACAATGAGCAGTTCTTC.

The chain joins TRBV9 to TRBJ1-3; D is uncertain. This CDR3 has 15 residues. With 5 bases removed from V and 0 bases from J, the gap between germline ends came to 12 bases. Germline assignment: CDR1 SGDLS and CDR2 YYNGEE. CDR3 residues: CASRGSGSSGNTIYF. CDR3 nucleotides: TGTGCCAGCAGGGGGTCGGGAAGCTCTGGAAACACCATATATTTT.